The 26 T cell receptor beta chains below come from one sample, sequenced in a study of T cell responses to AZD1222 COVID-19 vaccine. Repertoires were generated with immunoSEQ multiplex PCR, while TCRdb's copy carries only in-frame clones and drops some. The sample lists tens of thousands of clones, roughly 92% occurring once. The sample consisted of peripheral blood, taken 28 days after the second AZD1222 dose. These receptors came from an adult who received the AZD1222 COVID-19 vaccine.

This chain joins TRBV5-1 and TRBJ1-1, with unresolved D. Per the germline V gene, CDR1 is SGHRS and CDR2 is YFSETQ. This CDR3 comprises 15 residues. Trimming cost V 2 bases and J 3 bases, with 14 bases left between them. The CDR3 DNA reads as TGCGCCAGCAGCTTTAGCCCAGGTAGTTACACTGAAGCTTTCTTT. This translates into CASSFSPGSYTEAFF. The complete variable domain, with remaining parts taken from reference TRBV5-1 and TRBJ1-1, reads KAGVTQTPRYLIKTRGQQVTLSCSPISGHRSVSWYQQTPGQGLQFLFEYFSETQRNKGNFPGRFSGRQFSNSRSEMNVSTLELGDSALYLCASSFSPGSYTEAFFGQGTRLTVV.

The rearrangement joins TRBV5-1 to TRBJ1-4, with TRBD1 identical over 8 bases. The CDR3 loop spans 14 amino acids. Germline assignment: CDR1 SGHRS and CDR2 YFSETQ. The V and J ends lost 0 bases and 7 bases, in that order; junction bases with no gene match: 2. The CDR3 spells CASSLGTGPEKLFF. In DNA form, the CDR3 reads TGCGCCAGCAGCTTGGGGACAGGGCCTGAAAAACTGTTTTTT.

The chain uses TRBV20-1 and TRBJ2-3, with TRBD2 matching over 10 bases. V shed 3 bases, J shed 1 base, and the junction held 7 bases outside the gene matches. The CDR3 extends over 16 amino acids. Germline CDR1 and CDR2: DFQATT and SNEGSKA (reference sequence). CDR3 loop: CSASLASGGRTDTQYF. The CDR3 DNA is TGCAGTGCTAGTTTGGCTAGCGGGGGACGCACAGATACGCAGTATTTT.

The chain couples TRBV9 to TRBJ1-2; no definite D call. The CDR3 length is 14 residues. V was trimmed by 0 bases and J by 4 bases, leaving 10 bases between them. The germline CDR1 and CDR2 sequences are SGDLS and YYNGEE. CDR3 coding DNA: TGTGCCAGCAGCGTAGACGTGAACATCTATGGCTACACCTTC. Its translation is CASSVDVNIYGYTF.

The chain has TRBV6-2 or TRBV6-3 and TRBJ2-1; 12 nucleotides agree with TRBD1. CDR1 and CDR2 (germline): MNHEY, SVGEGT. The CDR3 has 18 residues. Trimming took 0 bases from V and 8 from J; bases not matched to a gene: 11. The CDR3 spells CASSYSGTGGDLADEQFF. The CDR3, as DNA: TGTGCCAGCAGTTACTCCGGGACAGGGGGCGATCTAGCCGATGAGCAGTTCTTC.

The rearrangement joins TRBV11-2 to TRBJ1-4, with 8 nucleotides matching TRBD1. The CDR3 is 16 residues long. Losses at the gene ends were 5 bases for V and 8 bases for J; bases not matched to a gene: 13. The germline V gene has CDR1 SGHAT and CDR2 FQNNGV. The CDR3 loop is CASSLRTGWEKEKLFF. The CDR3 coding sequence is TGTGCCAGCAGCCTACGGACAGGGTGGGAAAAAGAAAAACTGTTTTTT.

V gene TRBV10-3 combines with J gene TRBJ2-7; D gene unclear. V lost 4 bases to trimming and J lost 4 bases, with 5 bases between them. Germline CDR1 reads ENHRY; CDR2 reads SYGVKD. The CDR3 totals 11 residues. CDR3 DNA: TGTGCCATCAGTGGGCAGTACGAGCAGTACTTC. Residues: CAISGQYEQYF.

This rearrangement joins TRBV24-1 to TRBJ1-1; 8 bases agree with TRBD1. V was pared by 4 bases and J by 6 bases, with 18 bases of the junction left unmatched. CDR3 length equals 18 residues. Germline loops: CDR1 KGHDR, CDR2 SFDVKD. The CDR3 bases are TGTGCCACCAGTGAGAGGACAGGGAATGGCCGCAATAAGGCTGAAGCTTTCTTT. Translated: CATSERTGNGRNKAEAFF.

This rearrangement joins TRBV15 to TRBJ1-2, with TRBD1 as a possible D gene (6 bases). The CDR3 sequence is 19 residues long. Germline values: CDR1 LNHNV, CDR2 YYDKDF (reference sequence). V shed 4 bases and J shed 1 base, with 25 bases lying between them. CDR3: CATSIKWGANGYVNYGYTF. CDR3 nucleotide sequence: TGTGCCACCAGCATAAAGTGGGGGGCCAACGGATATGTTAACTATGGCTACACCTTC.

DNA of the CDR3: TGTGCCAGTAGAATTACCGGGACGGCTAATCAGCCCCAGCATTTT. Protein: CASRITGTANQPQHF. This rearrangement joins TRBV19 to TRBJ1-5; D might be TRBD1 (5 bases). The CDR3 sequence is 15 residues long. Trimming removed 6 bases from V and 4 bases from J, with 16 bases in between. Germline V gives CDR1 LNHDA, CDR2 SQIVND (reference sequence).

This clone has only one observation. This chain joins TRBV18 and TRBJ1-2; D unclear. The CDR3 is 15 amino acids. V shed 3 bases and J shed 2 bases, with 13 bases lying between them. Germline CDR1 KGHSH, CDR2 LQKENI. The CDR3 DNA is TGTGCCAGCTCACCCGTTGATAAAGCAAACTATGGCTACACCTTC. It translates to CASSPVDKANYGYTF.

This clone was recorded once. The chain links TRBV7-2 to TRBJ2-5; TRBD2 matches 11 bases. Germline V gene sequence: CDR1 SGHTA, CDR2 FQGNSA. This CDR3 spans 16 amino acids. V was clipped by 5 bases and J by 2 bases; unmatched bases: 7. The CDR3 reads CASSLSLAGGQETQYF. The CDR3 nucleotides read TGTGCCAGCAGCCTCAGTCTAGCGGGGGGACAAGAGACCCAGTACTTC.

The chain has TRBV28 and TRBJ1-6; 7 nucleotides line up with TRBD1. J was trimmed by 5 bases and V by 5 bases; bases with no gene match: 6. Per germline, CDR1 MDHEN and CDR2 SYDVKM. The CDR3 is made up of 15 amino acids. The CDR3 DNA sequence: TGTGCCAGCAGTGGCCGGACAGGCGATAATTCACCCCTCCACTTT. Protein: CASSGRTGDNSPLHF.

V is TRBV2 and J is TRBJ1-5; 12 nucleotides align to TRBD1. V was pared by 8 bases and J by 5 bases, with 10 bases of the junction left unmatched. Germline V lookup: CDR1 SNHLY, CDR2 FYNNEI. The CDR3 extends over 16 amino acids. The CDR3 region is CASGPGQGAIYQPQHF. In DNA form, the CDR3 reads TGTGCCAGCGGGCCGGGACAGGGGGCTATCTATCAGCCCCAGCATTTT.

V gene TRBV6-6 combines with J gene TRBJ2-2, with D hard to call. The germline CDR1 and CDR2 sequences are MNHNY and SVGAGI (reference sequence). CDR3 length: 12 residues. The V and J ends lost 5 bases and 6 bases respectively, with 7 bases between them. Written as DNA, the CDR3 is TGTGCCAGCAGTCTCTCCCCCGGGGAGCTGTTTTTT. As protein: CASSLSPGELFF.

CDR3 sequence reads: CASSQAGTGRTGELFF. In nucleotides, the CDR3 is TGTGCCAGCAGCCAGGCCGGGACAGGCCGGACCGGGGAGCTGTTTTTT. The rearrangement joins TRBV5-4 to TRBJ2-2, with TRBD1 matching 8 bases. With V trimmed by 4 bases and J by 5 bases, 10 bases remained unmatched. This CDR3 comprises 16 residues. From germline, CDR1 is SGHNT and CDR2 YYREEE (reference sequence).

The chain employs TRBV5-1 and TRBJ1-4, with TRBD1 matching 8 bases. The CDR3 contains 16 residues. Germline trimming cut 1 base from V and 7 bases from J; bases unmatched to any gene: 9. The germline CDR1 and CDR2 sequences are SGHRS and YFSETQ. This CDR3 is CASSLTGQGEGEKLFF. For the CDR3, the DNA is TGCGCCAGCAGCTTGACCGGACAGGGCGAGGGTGAAAAACTGTTTTTT.

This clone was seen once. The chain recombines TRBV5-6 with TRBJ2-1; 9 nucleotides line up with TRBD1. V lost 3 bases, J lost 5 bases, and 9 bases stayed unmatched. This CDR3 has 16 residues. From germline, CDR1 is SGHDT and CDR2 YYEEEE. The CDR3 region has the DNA TGTGCCAGCAGCTCCTTTGACCGGGACAGGGACAATGAGCAGTTCTTC. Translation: CASSSFDRDRDNEQFF.

In nucleotides, the CDR3 is TGCGCCAGCAGCCGAGATGGTAATCAGCCCCAGCATTTT. Its translation: CASSRDGNQPQHF. This chain connects TRBV4-1 to TRBJ1-5; D uncertain. The CDR3 is made up of 13 amino acids. The germline V and J ends were trimmed by 4 bases and 4 bases, with 8 bases remaining between them. The V gene's germline CDR1 is MGHRA and CDR2 YSYEKL.

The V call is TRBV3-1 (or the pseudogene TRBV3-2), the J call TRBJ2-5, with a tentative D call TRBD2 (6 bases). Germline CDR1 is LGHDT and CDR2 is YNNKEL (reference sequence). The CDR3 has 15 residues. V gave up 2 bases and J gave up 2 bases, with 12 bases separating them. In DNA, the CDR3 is TGTGCCAGCAGCCAAAGCCCGGGACTTCAAGAGACCCAGTACTTC. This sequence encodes CASSQSPGLQETQYF.

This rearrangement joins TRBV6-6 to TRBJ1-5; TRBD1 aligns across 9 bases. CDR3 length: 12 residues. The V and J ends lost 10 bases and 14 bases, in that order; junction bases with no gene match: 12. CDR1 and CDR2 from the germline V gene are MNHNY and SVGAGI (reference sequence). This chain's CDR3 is CATGQGRPKEHF. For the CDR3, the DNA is TGTGCCACGGGACAGGGTCGGCCAAAGGAGCATTTT.

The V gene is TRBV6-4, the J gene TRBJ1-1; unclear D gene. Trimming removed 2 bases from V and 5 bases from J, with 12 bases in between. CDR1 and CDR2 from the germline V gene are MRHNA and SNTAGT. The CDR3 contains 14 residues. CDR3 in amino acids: CASSDGVYGTEAFF. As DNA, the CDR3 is TGTGCCAGCAGTGACGGGGTATATGGAACTGAAGCTTTCTTT.

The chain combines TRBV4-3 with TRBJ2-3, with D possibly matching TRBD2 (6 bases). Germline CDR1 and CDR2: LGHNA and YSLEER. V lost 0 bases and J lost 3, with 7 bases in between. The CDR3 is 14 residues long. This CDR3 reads CASSQDSGTDTQYF. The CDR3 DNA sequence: TGCGCCAGCAGCCAAGATAGCGGAACAGATACGCAGTATTTT.

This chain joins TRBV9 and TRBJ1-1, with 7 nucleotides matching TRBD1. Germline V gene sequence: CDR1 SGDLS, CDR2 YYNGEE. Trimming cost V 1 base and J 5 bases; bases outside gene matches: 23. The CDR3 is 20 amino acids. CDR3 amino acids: CASSVTRVGPQGQGVTEAFF. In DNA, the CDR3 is TGTGCCAGCAGCGTAACTCGGGTTGGTCCGCAGGGGCAGGGGGTAACTGAAGCTTTCTTT.

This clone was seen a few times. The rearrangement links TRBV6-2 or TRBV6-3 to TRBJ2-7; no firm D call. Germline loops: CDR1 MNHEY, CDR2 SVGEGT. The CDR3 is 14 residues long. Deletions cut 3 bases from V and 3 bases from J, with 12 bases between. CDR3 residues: CASSYGLQSYEQYF. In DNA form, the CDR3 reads TGTGCCAGCAGTTATGGGCTACAGAGCTACGAGCAGTACTTC.

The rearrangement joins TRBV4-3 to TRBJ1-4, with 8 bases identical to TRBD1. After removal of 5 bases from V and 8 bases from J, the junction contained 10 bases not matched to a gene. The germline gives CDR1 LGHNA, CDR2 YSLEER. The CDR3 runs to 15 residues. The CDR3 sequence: CASSSIGQGREKLFF. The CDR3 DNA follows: TGCGCCAGCAGCTCAATAGGACAGGGAAGGGAAAAACTGTTTTTT.